This T cell receptor beta chain was found in a study of blood T cell repertoires in COVID-19. The wider study: The United States, Italy and Spain provided the acute and convalescent COVID-19 samples. From T cells, B-cell-depleted T cells, or PBMCs came the material, which was cDNA or gDNA.

Produced via immunoSEQ multiplex PCR; TCRdb's table is partial and in-frame only. The sample gives 200,000 to 300,000 clones, around 83% of which show up once; 2% to 2.5% is in the top ten. In germline, CDR1 is SGHRS, CDR2 YFSETQ. The trim removed 3 bases at V and 1 base at J, leaving 10 bases unmatched. The CDR3 covers 20 residues. The TCR comes from a middle-aged man who had recovered from COVID-19. This chain links TRBV5-1 with TRBJ2-4, with 16 bases identical to TRBD2. The sequencing sample was made of peripheral blood. The DNA for the CDR3 is TGCGCCAGCAGCTCCGAGGGACTAGCGGGGGGGCCCTTCGCCAAAAACATTCAGTACTTC. Translating gives CASSSEGLAGGPFAKNIQYF.